This T cell receptor beta chain was observed in a study of blood T cell repertoires in COVID-19. Overall study context: The United States, Italy and Spain were the sources of the acute and convalescent COVID-19 samples.

The CDR3 runs to 17 residues. Germline V gene data show CDR1 as SGHNT and CDR2 as YYREEE (reference sequence). V lost 4 bases to trimming and J lost 6 bases; unmatched junction nucleotides: 12. In this sample, this clone turned up once. In the original analysis: It was from reference gene primer amplification that nucleated cell counts were estimated. Only in-frame clones appear in the TCRdb table, and some are missing; sequencing was by immunoSEQ multiplex PCR. V and J calls and clone size are those listed in that table; D and trimming were worked out from the DNA. This table has hundreds of thousands of clones, about nine tenths appearing once.

What was sequenced was PBMCs or T cells enriched from blood (not recorded which). This clonotype was obtained from a woman in her 40s with acute COVID-19. This chain links TRBV5-4 with TRBJ2-1, with TRBD2 matching 11 bases. In DNA form, the CDR3 reads TGTGCCAGCAGCAAAACGGCCGGGACTAGCGGAAGCAATGAGCAGTTCTTC. Protein product: CASSKTAGTSGSNEQFF.